A single T cell receptor beta chain is shown here with its context. Its antigen is unidentified. The time point denotes: pre-treatment baseline. At 12 weeks after first infusion, RECIST 1.1 defined response for most patients. These data are taken from a study of blood T cell dynamics during melanoma immunotherapy. Study at large: Standard first-line treatment here was pembrolizumab or nivolumab plus ipilimumab in metastatic melanoma.

The germline gives CDR1 SEHNR, CDR2 FQNEAQ (reference sequence). The CDR3 loop spans 15 amino acids. The V gene lost 0 bases and the J gene lost 4 bases, with 10 bases spanning the gap. Study-level findings and limits: Disease-control patients' PBMC repertoires became either more clonal or more diverse at W3.

DNA loading was fixed at about 380 ng for all bulk PBMC samples. Sequenced by immunoSEQ multiplex PCR; TCRdb stores in-frame clones only, minus some. The data show around 10,000 clones, approximately 86% seen once. The sequence was obtained from a human donor with melanoma. The chain uses TRBV7-9 and TRBJ1-5, with D tentatively TRBD1 (5 bases). The sequencing used blood, collected from a patient treated with checkpoint blockade. The CDR3 DNA sequence: TGTGCCAGCAGCTTAGCCGGGGGGGAAAATCAGCCCCAGCATTTT. This gives the protein CASSLAGGENQPQHF.